The present TCR beta chain was sequenced within a study of blood T cell repertoires in COVID-19. Looking at the study overall: The study drew acute and convalescent COVID-19 samples from the United States, Italy and Spain. T cells, B-cell-depleted T cells, or PBMCs supplied cDNA or gDNA.

Original methodology: Amplified reference gene primers provided the basis for estimating nucleated cell counts. Using immunoSEQ multiplex PCR, the repertoire was profiled, and TCRdb retains in-frame clones only, with some absent. The DNA gave D and trimming, while V, J and clone size come from that table. Among about 220,000 clones listed, about 90% were seen once. This clone was counted a single time. Germline V lookup: CDR1 MNHEY, CDR2 SMNVEV (reference sequence). The ends were cut back, 0 bases at V and 6 bases at J, with 10 bases in the middle. The CDR3 consists of 14 residues. Sequencing used peripheral blood. This receptor was obtained from a man aged 35-49 years with active or convalescent COVID-19. The chain employs TRBV27 and TRBJ2-3, with no clear D. The CDR3 nucleotides read TGTGCCAGCAGTTTATCTTTGAGACTGGATACGCAGTATTTT. Translated, it gives CASSLSLRLDTQYF.